By share of the sample, the clone carrying this TCR beta chain is medium-sized (0.01 to 0.1%). The V end was cut by 6 bases, the J end by 1 base, with 16 bases between. The germline V gene encodes CDR1 PRHDT and CDR2 FYEKMQ (reference sequence). The CDR3 is 15 residues long. Authors' processing steps: Estimates of nucleated cell counts were drawn from the amplification of reference gene primers. Libraries were prepared by immunoSEQ multiplex PCR; TCRdb keeps only in-frame clonotypes and omits some of them. The V and J calls and clone size were taken over from that table, and D and trimming were inferred from the DNA. The sample contains 97,000 or so clones, around 81% of which appear only once. These data belong to a study of blood T cell repertoires in COVID-19. Study context: Whether acute or convalescent, the COVID-19 samples came from the United States, Italy and Spain. T cells, B-cell-depleted T cells, or PBMCs provided the cDNA or gDNA that served as material.

This receptor was obtained from a man in his fifties or sixties with acute or convalescent COVID-19. V and J are TRBV13 and TRBJ2-7; the D gene is possibly TRBD2 (5 bases). What was sequenced was peripheral blood. The CDR3 spells CASRTRGHSSYEQYF. CDR3 sequence (DNA): TGTGCCAGCAGAACTCGAGGGCATAGTTCCTACGAGCAGTACTTC. Full variable domain (rest looked up from reference TRBV13 and TRBJ2-7): AAGVIQSPRHLIKEKRETATLKCYPIPRHDTVYWYQQGPGQDPQFLISFYEKMQSDKGSIPDRFSAQQFSDYHSELNMSSLELGDSALYFCASRTRGHSSYEQYFGPGTRLTVT.